Detailed here is one T cell receptor (beta chain). This record comes from a study of T cells expressing NK-cell markers. One entry per CDR3 protein, without DNA, is what TCRdb gives after re-calling the 5' RACE reads. The listing records a few hundred thousand distinct CDR3 sequences. Germline lookup yields CDR1 SEHNR and CDR2 FQNEAQ (reference sequence). The CDR3 is 13 residues long. Source material: blood T cells: a sorted CD56 or NKG2C T cell subset, CD4+ or CD8+ T cells, or bulk PBMC T cells (not recorded which). This clonotype originated in a man aged 18 to 69 in good health. This chain uses TRBV7-9 with TRBJ2-7; TCRdb selects TRBD1, and the lack of DNA leaves this call unchecked. CDR3 sequence reads: CASSRDRSYEQYF.